A selection of T cell receptor beta chains follows, all from one sample in a study of shared clonotypes between healthy human individuals. Using immunoSEQ multiplex PCR, the repertoire was profiled, and TCRdb retains in-frame clones only, with some absent. The sample holds 800,000 or so clones, approximately 96% seen once. Material: naive CD8+ T cells sorted from blood. Source of these receptors: a man aged 25-40 years in good health. Each CDR3 is given with its conserved first and last residue. The D gene is left open where the match is weak. Size is omitted from some rows. Given values are once, few, many or a class for expanded clones.

TRBV11-2	.	.	TRBJ1-2	CASSLGQVYGYTF	TGTGCCAGCAGCTTAGGACAGGTGTATGGCTACACCTTC
TRBV29-1	.	.	TRBJ2-1	CSVEYSHSLYNEQFF	TGCAGCGTTGAGTATAGTCACTCCCTCTACAATGAGCAGTTCTTC
TRBV10-3	.	.	TRBJ2-1	CAISERNDNEQFF	TGTGCCATCAGTGAGCGGAACGACAATGAGCAGTTCTTC
TRBV6-1	TRBD2	.	TRBJ2-5	CASSLRLAIETQYF	TGTGCCAGCAGTCTGCGACTAGCGATAGAGACCCAGTACTTC
TRBV4-1	TRBD1	.	TRBJ2-5	CASSQKGTAAQETQYF	TGCGCCAGCAGCCAAAAGGGGACAGCGGCCCAAGAGACCCAGTACTTC
TRBV6-6	.	once	TRBJ1-2	CASSHRDYVHGYTF	TGTGCCAGCAGTCACCGGGACTATGTACATGGCTACACCTTC
TRBV30	.	once	TRBJ1-5	CAWSVHGNQPQHF	TGTGCCTGGAGTGTACATGGAAATCAGCCCCAGCATTTT
TRBV6-6	.	.	TRBJ2-7	CASSGLQGGTSYEQYF	TGTGCCAGCAGTGGATTGCAGGGAGGCACTTCCTACGAGCAGTACTTC
TRBV14	TRBD2	.	TRBJ2-2	CASSHLAGGRTGELFF	TGTGCCAGCAGCCACCTAGCGGGAGGGCGGACCGGGGAGCTGTTTTTT
TRBV10-3	TRBD2	.	TRBJ2-3	CAISGLMGLGSQYF	TGTGCCATCAGTGGATTAATGGGACTAGGTTCGCAGTATTTT
TRBV14	TRBD1	.	TRBJ1-1	CASSPQGAEAFF	TGTGCCAGCAGCCCTCAGGGGGCTGAAGCTTTCTTT
TRBV7-2	.	.	TRBJ2-7	CASSLWGERYEQYF	TGTGCCAGCAGCTTATGGGGGGAAAGGTACGAGCAGTACTTC